The 21 T cell receptor beta chains listed next were all sequenced from one sample in a study of control samples from healthy donors and cancer patients. Clones were read by immunoSEQ multiplex PCR, and TCRdb kept only the in-frame ones, dropping some. The sample has under 75,000 clones; approximately 85% are singletons. The source material was blood. The receptors were gathered from a man aged 35-49 years in good health.

The chain combines TRBV28 with TRBJ1-2; TRBD1 matches 9 bases. The CDR3 sequence is 15 residues long. Germline assignment: CDR1 MDHEN and CDR2 SYDVKM. J gave up 8 bases and V 6 bases, and 13 bases lay outside the gene matches. The CDR3 sequence: CASRQSGTGIRGYTF. For the CDR3, the DNA is TGTGCCAGCAGGCAATCCGGGACAGGGATTAGGGGCTACACCTTC.

The chain joins TRBV6-2 or TRBV6-3 to TRBJ2-7, with 10 bases identical to TRBD2. The V gene's germline CDR1 is MNHEY and CDR2 SVGEGT. The junction had 8 bases not matched to a gene; V was cut back by 2 bases and J by 7 bases. This CDR3 has 15 amino acids. The CDR3 nucleotides read TGTGCCAGCAGTTACCCGGCTAGCGGGAGTCCGGAGCAGTACTTC. As protein: CASSYPASGSPEQYF.

This clone occurred a few times. This sample also contains other DNA sequences that code for the same CDR3. The DNA for the CDR3 is TGCAGCGTTGAACTAGGGACGGCCCAAGAGACCCAGTACTTC. The encoded protein is CSVELGTAQETQYF. The genes are TRBV29-1 and TRBJ2-5; D possibly uses TRBD1 or TRBD2 (5 bases each). The germline V gene encodes CDR1 SQVTM and CDR2 ANQGSEA. There are 14 residues in the CDR3. The V and J ends lost 2 bases and 1 base respectively, with 11 bases between them. Together with reference TRBV29-1 and TRBJ2-5, the CDR3 gives the full variable domain: SAVISQKPSRDICQRGTSLTIQCQVDSQVTMMFWYRQQPGQSLTLIATANQGSEATYESGFVIDKFPISRPNLTFSTLTVSNMSPEDSSIYLCSVELGTAQETQYFGPGTRLLVL.

This chain links TRBV4-3 with TRBJ2-2, with TRBD2 matching over 12 bases. In germline, CDR1 is LGHNA, CDR2 YSLEER. The CDR3 loop spans 18 amino acids. J gave up 1 base and V 0 bases, and 3 bases lay outside the gene matches. This chain's CDR3 is CASSQDWGLAGNTGELFF. The CDR3 region has the DNA TGCGCCAGCAGCCAAGATTGGGGACTAGCGGGGAACACCGGGGAGCTGTTTTTT.

V and J are TRBV6-5 and TRBJ2-7; no clear D gene. V dropped 9 bases and J dropped 5 bases, with 20 bases sitting between them. CDR1 MNHEY and CDR2 SVGAGI come from the germline V gene. The CDR3 is 14 amino acids. CDR3: CASSPRRVVNEQYF. For the CDR3, the DNA is TGTGCCAGTTCCCCCCGAAGGGTAGTTAACGAGCAGTACTTC.

This clone appeared once. The chain has TRBV4-1 and TRBJ2-7; D possibly matches TRBD1 or TRBD2 (5 bases each). Germline CDR1 and CDR2: MGHRA and YSYEKL. This CDR3 spans 14 amino acids. The germline V and J ends were trimmed by 1 base and 5 bases, with 12 bases remaining between them. CDR3 amino acids: CASSQGTGANEQYF. In DNA form, the CDR3 reads TGCGCCAGCAGCCAAGGCACCGGGGCCAACGAGCAGTACTTC.

V and J are TRBV5-1 and TRBJ2-7; D uncertain. V was pared by 4 bases and J by 0 bases, with 17 bases between. The germline V gene encodes CDR1 SGHRS and CDR2 YFSETQ. The length of the CDR3 is 16 residues. As DNA, the CDR3 is TGCGCCAGCAGCCCAGATGTCGGTGATAGCTCCTACGAGCAGTACTTC. The encoded protein is CASSPDVGDSSYEQYF.

The V call is TRBV27, the J call TRBJ2-7; TRBD1 matches at 10 bases. The V gene's germline CDR1 is MNHEY and CDR2 SMNVEV (reference sequence). The CDR3 has 18 amino acids. V was clipped by 0 bases and J by 3 bases; unmatched bases: 11. CDR3 sequence: CASSLSVFEGQGFYEQYF. In nucleotides, the CDR3 is TGTGCCAGCAGTTTATCTGTCTTTGAGGGACAGGGGTTCTACGAGCAGTACTTC.

This clone has a single count. The chain has TRBV7-9 and TRBJ2-3; D is perhaps TRBD1 (5 bases). The germline V gene has CDR1 SEHNR and CDR2 FQNEAQ (reference sequence). CDR3 length: 13 amino acids. Deletions cut 1 base from V and 6 bases from J, with 8 bases between. The CDR3 bases are TGTGCCAGCAGCTTAGGGCAGGGCGATACGCAGTATTTT. It encodes CASSLGQGDTQYF.

This clone was picked up one time. The chain recombines TRBV5-6 with TRBJ2-3; D could derive from TRBD1 or TRBD2 (6 bases each). The CDR3 loop spans 16 amino acids. V was cut by 2 bases and J by 3 bases, with 16 bases left in between. From germline, CDR1 is SGHDT and CDR2 YYEEEE. CDR3 DNA sequence: TGTGCCAGCAGCTTTGGGGGGCGCGTAAAAACAGATACGCAGTATTTT. Amino acids: CASSFGGRVKTDTQYF.

The gene calls are TRBV27 and TRBJ2-7; TRBD2 is a possible D gene (5 bases). V was clipped by 2 bases and J by 11 bases, with 22 bases between them. The germline gives CDR1 MNHEY, CDR2 SMNVEV (reference sequence). There are 15 residues in the CDR3. The CDR3 DNA follows: TGTGCCAGCAGTTTAGGGCCCAGCGGACCTACGATTGAGTACTTC. Amino acid sequence: CASSLGPSGPTIEYF.

CDR3 sequence reads: CASSEVGRATNEKLFF. CDR3 DNA sequence: TGCGCCAGCAGCGAAGTAGGAAGGGCAACTAATGAAAAACTGTTTTTT. The chain couples TRBV4-3 to TRBJ1-4; D is uncertain. The V gene lost 5 bases and the J gene lost 0 bases, with 13 bases spanning the gap. This CDR3 has 16 amino acids. Germline V gene data show CDR1 as LGHNA and CDR2 as YSLEER.

The CDR3 coding sequence is TGTGCCAGCAGGGCACAGGGGGCCTACTCCTACGAGCAGTACTTC. Encoded protein: CASRAQGAYSYEQYF. The chain links TRBV28 to TRBJ2-7; TRBD1 matches 9 bases. V lost 6 bases and J lost 0; bases outside the gene matches: 6. In germline, CDR1 is MDHEN, CDR2 SYDVKM. The CDR3 totals 15 residues.

The V gene is TRBV20-1, the J gene TRBJ2-7; D unclear. Germline CDR1 DFQATT, CDR2 SNEGSKA (reference sequence). Between the trimmed V and J ends, which lost 5 bases and 6 bases, there was a span of 11 bases. The CDR3 covers 11 residues. The CDR3 here is CSAQQDLEQYF. CDR3 in DNA: TGCAGTGCTCAGCAGGACCTCGAGCAGTACTTC.

This chain uses TRBV7-8 with TRBJ1-6, with a tentative D call TRBD1 (6 bases). Trimming left V 1 base short and J 8 bases short, with 15 bases between. The CDR3 totals 16 residues. Germline V gene data show CDR1 as SGHVS and CDR2 as FQNEAQ. The CDR3 loop is CASSLVVWAGDSPLHF. The CDR3 nucleotides are TGTGCCAGCAGCTTAGTTGTTTGGGCAGGGGATTCACCCCTCCACTTT.

The chain couples TRBV19 to TRBJ2-2; 9 bases are shared with TRBD1. V lost 4 bases and J lost 5; bases outside the gene matches: 8. This CDR3 spans 16 amino acids. Germline CDR1 LNHDA, CDR2 SQIVND (reference sequence). The CDR3 here is CASSTHWDRATGELFF. DNA for the CDR3: TGTGCCAGTAGTACCCATTGGGACAGGGCGACCGGGGAGCTGTTTTTT.

V gene TRBV6-4 combines with J gene TRBJ2-7, with TRBD1 matching 11 bases. J gave up 3 bases and V 6 bases, and 7 bases lay outside the gene matches. The CDR3 has 15 amino acids. Germline-derived CDR1 and CDR2 are MRHNA and SNTAGT. CDR3 coding DNA: TGTGCCAGCAGCCCTTACGGGACAGGGGGCTACGAGCAGTACTTC. It translates to CASSPYGTGGYEQYF.

J is TRBJ2-7 and V is TRBV27; perhaps TRBD2 as D (6 bases). The CDR3 runs to 13 residues. From germline, CDR1 is MNHEY and CDR2 SMNVEV (reference sequence). V dropped 4 bases and J dropped 7 bases, with 14 bases sitting between them. The DNA for the CDR3 is TGTGCCAGCAGTTATCGGGGGAGGCATGAGCAGTACTTC. This sequence encodes CASSYRGRHEQYF.

CDR3 region: CASSNGQGSGNTIYF. The CDR3 DNA is TGTGCCAGCAGCAATGGGCAGGGCTCTGGAAACACCATATATTTT. V usage is TRBV5-6 and J usage is TRBJ1-3; TRBD1 might be the D (5 bases). The CDR3 runs to 15 residues. CDR1 is SGHDT and CDR2 is YYEEEE in the germline V gene. The germline V and J ends were trimmed by 4 bases and 0 bases, with 11 bases remaining between them.

The rearrangement joins TRBV7-3 to TRBJ1-3, with D unclear. The CDR3 loop spans 13 amino acids. Germline V gene data show CDR1 as SGHTA and CDR2 as FQGTGA. V lost 6 bases and J 4 bases, leaving 10 bases between the germline ends. CDR3 bases: TGTGCCAGCAGGTCTTCAACCGGAAACACCATATATTTT. Translation gives CASRSSTGNTIYF.

The V call is TRBV11-2, the J call TRBJ2-3, with 9 bases fitting TRBD2. The junction had 2 bases not matched to a gene; V was cut back by 1 base and J by 0 bases. Germline values: CDR1 SGHAT, CDR2 FQNNGV. The CDR3 loop spans 16 amino acids. CDR3 nucleotides: TGTGCCAGCAGCTTAGGGGCGGGGGGGAGCACAGATACGCAGTATTTT. It translates to CASSLGAGGSTDTQYF.